The T cell receptor (beta chain) described here comes from a study of CD4 T cells in relation to SARS-CoV-2 and coronaviruses. Background on the study: Patient ages ranged from 21 to 72, median 38. The HLA restriction of the shared crossreactive spike epitopes was mapped.

The V and J ends lost 6 bases and 2 bases, in that order; junction bases with no gene match: 6. The CDR3 is 15 residues long. In germline, CDR1 is ENHRY, CDR2 SYGVKD. Some clones are missing from TCRdb's copy, which holds only in-frame ones; the method was immunoSEQ multiplex PCR. The table includes approximately 38,000 clones, 85% to 90% detected once. Whole-study results and caveats: Crossreactivity was assessed only for spike protein, not other viral proteins. Monoreactive clones expanded significantly more to SARS-CoV-2 than crossreactive clones did.

As for this clone: What it binds is not known.

The sequenced material came from memory CD4+ T cells from PBMCs. This chain connects TRBV10-3 to TRBJ2-7; 11 bases are shared with TRBD1. The clonotype originates from an adult with COVID-19. CDR3 sequence: CAISHPGQGAYEQYF. The CDR3 DNA follows: TGTGCCATCAGCCACCCGGGACAGGGGGCCTACGAGCAGTACTTC.